These T cell receptor beta chains were read from a single sample in a study of T-cell reconstitution after alpha-beta-depleted transplantation in children. TCRdb analysed the PCR reads with MiXCR anew, one entry per CDR3 protein. The table includes some 490,000 distinct CDR3 sequences, under 15% detected once. The input for sequencing was PBMCs from the stem cell graft donor, taken from the stem cell graft. Receptor source: a human donor who donated a stem cell graft to a child with combined immunodeficiency. CDR3s include the opening cysteine and the closing phenylalanine or tryptophan. A D gene is named only where the DNA matches it firmly. Size tells how often a clone was seen (once, few, many) or the class of an expanded clone, and some rows leave it out.

CASRHMPGQESSYEQYF,TGTGCCAGCAGACACATGCCGGGACAGGAGAGCTCCTACGAGCAGTACTTC,TRBV6-1,TRBD1,NA,TRBJ2-7
CASSSDGGRNTGELFF,TGTGCCAGCAGCTCGGATGGGGGAAGGAACACCGGGGAGCTGTTTTTT,TRBV7-2,NA,NA,TRBJ2-2
CASSYSVTLGPGGDTGELFF,TGTGCCAGCAGTTACTCGGTCACTCTTGGTCCGGGGGGGGACACCGGGGAGCTGTTTTTT,TRBV6-2/TRBV6-3,TRBD2,NA,TRBJ2-2
CSVSQRQLMNTEAFF,TGCAGCGTTTCCCAGAGACAGTTAATGAACACTGAAGCTTTCTTT,TRBV29-1,NA,few,TRBJ1-1
CASSPTQGPYEQYF,TGTGCCAGCAGTCCTACGCAGGGCCCCTACGAGCAGTACTTC,TRBV6-1,NA,many,TRBJ2-7
CASSQEVGSFPPHGQFF,TGCGCCAGCAGCCAAGAGGTGGGCAGTTTCCCTCCCCATGGGCAGTTCTTC,TRBV4-3,NA,NA,TRBJ2-1
CASSPQRGPRNEQFF,TGTGCCAGCAGCCCACAGCGGGGGCCAAGAAATGAGCAGTTCTTC,TRBV7-9,TRBD2,NA,TRBJ2-1
CASRDRDSSTRQYF,TGTGCCAGTAGAGATCGGGACAGTTCTACGAGGCAGTACTTC,TRBV19,TRBD1,NA,TRBJ2-7
CSASYLRQGNYEQYF,TGCAGTGCTAGTTATCTTCGGCAGGGGAACTACGAGCAGTACTTC,TRBV20-1,NA,many,TRBJ2-7
CASRLAGGKRSGTDTQYF,TGCGCCAGCAGACTAGCGGGGGGCAAAAGATCTGGCACAGATACGCAGTATTTT,TRBV4-1,TRBD2,once,TRBJ2-3
CASSLASGGVTDTQYF,TGTGCCAGCAGCCTGGCAAGCGGTGGTGTCACAGATACGCAGTATTTT,TRBV4-2,NA,NA,TRBJ2-3
CASSQGPLTDTQYF,TGTGCCAGCAGCCAGGGACCCCTCACAGATACGCAGTATTTT,TRBV2,NA,NA,TRBJ2-3
CATSRSAINEQFF,TGTGCCACCAGCAGATCCGCGATAAATGAGCAGTTCTTC,TRBV15,NA,many,TRBJ2-1
CASSNPGTVWGEQFF,TGTGCCAGTAGTAATCCCGGGACAGTCTGGGGTGAGCAGTTCTTC,TRBV19,TRBD1,NA,TRBJ2-1
CASSLTPGLAPSTDTQYF,TGTGCCAGCAGCTTAACGCCGGGACTAGCGCCTAGCACAGATACGCAGTATTTT,TRBV7-3,TRBD2,NA,TRBJ2-3
CASSLVPGPPDEQYF,TGTGCCAGCAGCTTAGTACCGGGACCCCCGGACGAGCAGTACTTC,TRBV7-9,NA,NA,TRBJ2-7
CASSLRRGRINSPLHF,TGTGCCAGCAGCCTCCGAAGGGGCAGAATAAATTCACCCCTCCACTTT,TRBV7-2,NA,NA,TRBJ1-6
CASSQPGPLVGELFF,TGCGCCAGCAGCCAACCGGGACCGCTCGTCGGGGAGCTGTTTTTT,TRBV4-1,NA,few,TRBJ2-2
CASSLGPGQAPETQYF,TGTGCCAGCAGCTTAGGGCCGGGACAGGCGCCAGAGACCCAGTACTTC,TRBV7-2,TRBD1,many,TRBJ2-5
CSASPPGFLAETQYF,TGCAGTGCCAGCCCCCCCGGCTTCCTCGCCGAGACCCAGTACTTC,TRBV20-1,NA,few,TRBJ2-5
CASSDRVDQETQYF,TGTGCCAGCAGCGACAGGGTTGACCAAGAGACCCAGTACTTC,TRBV3-1,TRBD1,NA,TRBJ2-5
CASSLRPTGGSSTDTQYF,TGCGCCAGCAGCTTGCGTCCCACCGGGGGATCTAGCACAGATACGCAGTATTTT,TRBV5-1,NA,many,TRBJ2-3
CASSLRVSSDEQYF,TGCGCCAGCAGCCTCCGGGTCTCTTCGGACGAGCAGTACTTC,TRBV5-1,NA,few,TRBJ2-7
CASSYEGVVTGELFF,TGTGCCAGCAGTTACGAAGGGGTTGTCACCGGGGAGCTGTTTTTT,TRBV6-5,NA,NA,TRBJ2-2
CASSLRVTGHRNNSPLHF,TGTGCCAGCAGCCTCCGCGTAACCGGACACAGAAATAATTCACCCCTCCACTTT,TRBV11-1,NA,NA,TRBJ1-6
CAISDPDGIIEQYF,TGTGCCATCAGTGATCCAGACGGGATTATCGAGCAGTACTTC,TRBV10-3,NA,few,TRBJ2-7
CASSLIHRSWNEQFF,TGTGCCAGCAGCTTGATCCACCGCTCTTGGAATGAGCAGTTCTTC,TRBV5-5,NA,many,TRBJ2-1
CASSFRGVLHF,TGTGCCAGCAGTTTCAGGGGCGTCCTCCACTTT,TRBV12-3/TRBV12-4,NA,few,TRBJ1-6
CASTQGLASSYEQYF,TGTGCCAGCACCCAGGGTTTAGCTAGTTCCTACGAGCAGTACTTC,TRBV6-1,NA,NA,TRBJ2-7
CASSEDGSYEQYF,TGCGCCAGCAGTGAGGACGGCTCCTACGAGCAGTACTTC,TRBV10-2,NA,many,TRBJ2-7
CASSEDSVRSSYNEQFF,TGTGCCAGCAGTGAAGATTCTGTGCGAAGCTCCTACAATGAGCAGTTCTTC,TRBV6-1,NA,NA,TRBJ2-1
CSVEGRVNTEAFF,TGCAGCGTTGAAGGCAGGGTAAACACTGAAGCTTTCTTT,TRBV29-1,NA,NA,TRBJ1-1